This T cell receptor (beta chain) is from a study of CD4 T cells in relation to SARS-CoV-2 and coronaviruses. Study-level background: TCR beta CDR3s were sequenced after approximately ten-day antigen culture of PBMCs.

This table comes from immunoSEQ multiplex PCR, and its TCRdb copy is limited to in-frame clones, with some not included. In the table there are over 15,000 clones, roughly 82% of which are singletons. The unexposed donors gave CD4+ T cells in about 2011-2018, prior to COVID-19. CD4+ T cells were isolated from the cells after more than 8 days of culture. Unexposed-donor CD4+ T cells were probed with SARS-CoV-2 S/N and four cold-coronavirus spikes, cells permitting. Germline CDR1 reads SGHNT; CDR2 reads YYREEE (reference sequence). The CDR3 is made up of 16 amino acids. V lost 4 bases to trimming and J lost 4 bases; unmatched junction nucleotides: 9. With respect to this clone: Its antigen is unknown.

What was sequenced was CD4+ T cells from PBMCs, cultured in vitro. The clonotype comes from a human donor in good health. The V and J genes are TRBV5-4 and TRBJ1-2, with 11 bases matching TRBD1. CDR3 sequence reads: CASSLRGTGGAYGYTF. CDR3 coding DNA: TGTGCCAGCAGCCTACGAGGGACAGGGGGTGCCTATGGCTACACCTTC.